This TCR beta chain was captured by sequencing in a study of PD-L1 blockade in urothelial cancer. The wider study: At 3 weeks (second dose) and 6 weeks after starting treatment, blood was analyzed.

Time point indicated: pretreatment peripheral blood. Profiling relied on immunoSEQ multiplex PCR, and the TCRdb table lists in-frame clones only, not all of them. This table holds tens of thousands of clones, about 82% found once. This sequence originates from a man in his forties with urothelial cancer. Sequenced material: PBMCs, taken around atezolizumab (anti-PD-L1) treatment.

Here the CDR3 reads CASSRTSGTRDTQYF. CDR3 coding DNA: TGTGCCAGCAGCCGGACTAGCGGGACCCGGGATACGCAGTATTTT. The rearrangement links TRBV7-3 to TRBJ2-3, with 12 bases matching TRBD2. The CDR3 has 15 amino acids. The V segment lost 5 bases and the J segment 6 bases; nucleotides outside the gene matches: 6. CDR1 and CDR2 from the germline V gene are SGHTA and FQGTGA.